The entry below describes one T cell receptor (beta chain). Antigen: not known. The sample is drawn from a study of early T cells in non-severe SARS-CoV-2 infection. Study details: Sequencing used unsorted whole-blood bulk RNA, so chains lack pairing.

The CDR3 totals 15 residues. Germline CDR1 reads LNHDA; CDR2 reads SQIVND (reference sequence). The germline V and J ends were trimmed by 8 bases and 5 bases, with 19 bases remaining between them. In the library, individual cDNA molecules carried attached unique molecular identifiers. One entry per CDR3 protein results from TCRdb running MiXCR on the 5' RACE reads. The table shows about 83,000 distinct CDR3 sequences, with 9% to 15% occurring only once. Study-level results: Matching results from VDJdb favored anti-spike CD8 responses, leaving private and CD4 specificities undetected.

The V call is TRBV19, the J call TRBJ2-1; D possibly corresponds to TRBD1 (6 bases). The sequencing input was whole blood. The TCR originated in an adult who was a healthcare worker with PCR-confirmed SARS-CoV-2 infection or an uninfected control (not recorded which). CDR3 sequence: CASGPGHLVNNEQFF. CDR3 bases: TGTGCCAGTGGTCCGGGACATCTCGTAAACAATGAGCAGTTCTTC.